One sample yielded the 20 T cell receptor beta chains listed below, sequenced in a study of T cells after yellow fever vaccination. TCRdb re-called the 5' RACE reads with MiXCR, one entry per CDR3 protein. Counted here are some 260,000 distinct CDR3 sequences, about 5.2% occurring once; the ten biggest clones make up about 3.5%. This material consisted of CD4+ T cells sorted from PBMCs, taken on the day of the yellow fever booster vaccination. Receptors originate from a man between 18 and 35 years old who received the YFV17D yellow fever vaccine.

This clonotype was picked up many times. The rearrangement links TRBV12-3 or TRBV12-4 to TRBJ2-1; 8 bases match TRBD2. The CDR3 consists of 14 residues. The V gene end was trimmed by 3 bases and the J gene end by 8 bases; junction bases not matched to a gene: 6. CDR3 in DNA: TGTGCCAGCAGTTTGGAGGCGGGGGGCGATGAGCAGTTCTTC. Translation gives CASSLEAGGDEQFF.

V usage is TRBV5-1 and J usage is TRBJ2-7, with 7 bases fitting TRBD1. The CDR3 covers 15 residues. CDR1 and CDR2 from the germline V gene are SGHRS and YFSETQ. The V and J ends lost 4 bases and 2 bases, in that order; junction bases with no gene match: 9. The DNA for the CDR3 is TGCGCCAGCAGCCCGGGACAGACTTTCACCTACGAGCAGTACTTC. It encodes CASSPGQTFTYEQYF.

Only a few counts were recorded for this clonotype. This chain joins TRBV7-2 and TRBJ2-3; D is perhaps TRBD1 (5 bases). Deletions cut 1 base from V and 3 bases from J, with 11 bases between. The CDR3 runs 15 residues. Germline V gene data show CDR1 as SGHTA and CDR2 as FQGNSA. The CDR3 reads CASSLVTTATDTQYF. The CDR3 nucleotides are TGTGCCAGCAGCTTAGTTACGACAGCAACAGATACGCAGTATTTT.

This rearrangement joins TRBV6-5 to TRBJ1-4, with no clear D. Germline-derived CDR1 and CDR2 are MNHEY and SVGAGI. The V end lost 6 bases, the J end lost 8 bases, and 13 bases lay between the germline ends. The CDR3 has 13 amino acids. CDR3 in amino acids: CASRTPAGEKLFF. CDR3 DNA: TGTGCCAGCAGGACCCCCGCCGGGGAAAAACTGTTTTTT.

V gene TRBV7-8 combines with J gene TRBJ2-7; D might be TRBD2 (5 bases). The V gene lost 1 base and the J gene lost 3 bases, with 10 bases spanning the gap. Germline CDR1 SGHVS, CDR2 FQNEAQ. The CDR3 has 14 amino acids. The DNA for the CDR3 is TGTGCCAGCAGCTTAGGGACTGAACGCTACGAGCAGTACGTC. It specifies CASSLGTERYEQYV.

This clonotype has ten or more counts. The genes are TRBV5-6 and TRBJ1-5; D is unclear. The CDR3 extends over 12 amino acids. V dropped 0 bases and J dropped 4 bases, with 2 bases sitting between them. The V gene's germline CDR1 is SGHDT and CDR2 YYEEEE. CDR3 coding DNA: TGTGCCAGCAGCTTGGGGAATCAGCCCCAGCATTTT. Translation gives CASSLGNQPQHF.

The CDR3 DNA reads as TGTGCCAGCTCACCCGACATAGCCAAAAACATTCAGTACTTC. It specifies CASSPDIAKNIQYF. The rearrangement links TRBV18 to TRBJ2-4; the D is unclear. The V and J ends lost 3 bases and 0 bases respectively, with 6 bases between them. The germline V gene has CDR1 KGHSH and CDR2 LQKENI. The CDR3 is 14 amino acids.

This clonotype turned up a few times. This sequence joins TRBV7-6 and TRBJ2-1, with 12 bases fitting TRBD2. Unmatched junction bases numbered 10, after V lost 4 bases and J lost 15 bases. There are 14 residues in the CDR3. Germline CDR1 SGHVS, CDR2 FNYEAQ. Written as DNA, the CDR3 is TGTGCCAGCAGCTCAGGGCTAGCGGGGGGGTTTCGGTTCTTC. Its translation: CASSSGLAGGFRFF.

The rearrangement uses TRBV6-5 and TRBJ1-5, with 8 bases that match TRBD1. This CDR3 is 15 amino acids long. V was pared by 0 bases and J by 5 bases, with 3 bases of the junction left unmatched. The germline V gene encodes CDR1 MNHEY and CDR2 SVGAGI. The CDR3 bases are TGTGCCAGCAGTTACTCGCCAGGGGGCCATCAGCCCCAGCATTTT. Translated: CASSYSPGGHQPQHF.

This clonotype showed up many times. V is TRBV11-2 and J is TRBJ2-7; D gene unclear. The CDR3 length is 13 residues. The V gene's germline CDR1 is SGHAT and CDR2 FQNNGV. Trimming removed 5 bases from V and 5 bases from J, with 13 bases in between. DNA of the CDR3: TGTGCCAGCAGCCCCTCCTGGGGAAACGAGCAGTACTTC. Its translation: CASSPSWGNEQYF.

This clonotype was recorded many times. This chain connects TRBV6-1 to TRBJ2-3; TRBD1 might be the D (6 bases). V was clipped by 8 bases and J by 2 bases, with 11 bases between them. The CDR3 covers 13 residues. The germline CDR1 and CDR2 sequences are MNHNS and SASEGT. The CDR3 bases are TGTGCCAGCGAGAGGGGGTCCACAGATACGCAGTATTTT. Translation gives CASERGSTDTQYF.

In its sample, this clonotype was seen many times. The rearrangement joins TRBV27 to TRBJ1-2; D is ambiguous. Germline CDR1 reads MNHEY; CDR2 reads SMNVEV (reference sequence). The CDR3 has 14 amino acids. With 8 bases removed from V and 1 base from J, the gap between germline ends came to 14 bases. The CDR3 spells CASAQSPVNYGYTF. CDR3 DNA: TGTGCCAGCGCCCAAAGCCCGGTTAACTATGGCTACACCTTC.

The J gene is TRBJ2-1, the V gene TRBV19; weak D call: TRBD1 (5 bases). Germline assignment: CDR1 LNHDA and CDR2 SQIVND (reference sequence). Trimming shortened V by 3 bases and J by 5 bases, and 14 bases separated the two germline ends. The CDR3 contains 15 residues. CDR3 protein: CASSIGRVLNNEQFF. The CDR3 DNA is TGTGCCAGTAGTATCGGCAGGGTATTAAACAATGAGCAGTTCTTC.

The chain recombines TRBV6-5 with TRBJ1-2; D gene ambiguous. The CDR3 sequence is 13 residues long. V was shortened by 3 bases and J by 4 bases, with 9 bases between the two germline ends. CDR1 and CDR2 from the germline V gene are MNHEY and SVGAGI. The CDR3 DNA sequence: TGTGCCAGCAGTTATTACGGCCTCTATGGCTACACCTTC. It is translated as CASSYYGLYGYTF.

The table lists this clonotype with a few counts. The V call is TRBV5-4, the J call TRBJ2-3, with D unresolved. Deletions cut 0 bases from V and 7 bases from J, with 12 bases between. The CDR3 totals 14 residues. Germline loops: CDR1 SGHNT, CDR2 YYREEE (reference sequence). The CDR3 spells CASSLGVETNTQYF. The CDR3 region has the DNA TGTGCCAGCAGCTTGGGGGTAGAGACGAATACGCAGTATTTT.

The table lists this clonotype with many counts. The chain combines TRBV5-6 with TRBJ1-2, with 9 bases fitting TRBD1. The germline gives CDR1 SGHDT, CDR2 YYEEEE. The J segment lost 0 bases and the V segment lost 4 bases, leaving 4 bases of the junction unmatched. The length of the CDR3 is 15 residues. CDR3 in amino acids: CASSPRTGANYGYTF. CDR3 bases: TGTGCCAGCAGCCCGCGGACAGGGGCTAACTATGGCTACACCTTC.

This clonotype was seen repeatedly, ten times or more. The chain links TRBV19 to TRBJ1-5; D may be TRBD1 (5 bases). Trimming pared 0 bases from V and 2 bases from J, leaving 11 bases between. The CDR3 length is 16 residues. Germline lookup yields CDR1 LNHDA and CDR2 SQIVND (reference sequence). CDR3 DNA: TGTGCCAGTAGTATAGATGGGGCAGGAGGCAATCAGCCCCAGCATTTT. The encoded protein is CASSIDGAGGNQPQHF.

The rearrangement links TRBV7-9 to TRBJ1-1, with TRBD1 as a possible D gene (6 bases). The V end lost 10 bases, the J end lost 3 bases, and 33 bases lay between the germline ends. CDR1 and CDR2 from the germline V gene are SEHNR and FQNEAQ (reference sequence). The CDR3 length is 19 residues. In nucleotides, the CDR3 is TGTGCCACCCAGAAGGGGCTTGGGGTCTTTGGGGGGGCCCACACTGAAGCTTTCTTT. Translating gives CATQKGLGVFGGAHTEAFF. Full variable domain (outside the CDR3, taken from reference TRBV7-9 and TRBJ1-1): DTGVSQNPRHKITKRGQNVTFRCDPISEHNRLYWYRQTLGQGPEFLTYFQNEAQLEKSRLLSDRFSAERPKGSFSTLEIQRTEQGDSAMYLCATQKGLGVFGGAHTEAFFGQGTRLTVV.

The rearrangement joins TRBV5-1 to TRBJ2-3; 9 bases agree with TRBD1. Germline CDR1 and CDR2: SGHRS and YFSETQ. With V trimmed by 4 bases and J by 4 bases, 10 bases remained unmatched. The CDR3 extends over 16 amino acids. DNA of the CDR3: TGCGCCAGCAGCGCGGGGGAGACAGGGGGTGCAGATACGCAGTATTTT. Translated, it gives CASSAGETGGADTQYF.

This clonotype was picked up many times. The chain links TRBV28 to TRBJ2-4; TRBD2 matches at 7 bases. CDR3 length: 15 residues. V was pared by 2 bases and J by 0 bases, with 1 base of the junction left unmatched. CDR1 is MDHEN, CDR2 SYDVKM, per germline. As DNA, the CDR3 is TGTGCCAGCAGTTTAGGGGGGGGAGCCAAAAACATTCAGTACTTC. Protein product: CASSLGGGAKNIQYF. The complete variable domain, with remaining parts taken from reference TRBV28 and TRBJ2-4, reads DVKVTQSSRYLVKRTGEKVFLECVQDMDHENMFWYRQDPGLGLRLIYFSYDVKMKEKGDIPEGYSVSREKKERFSLILESASTNQTSMYLCASSLGGGAKNIQYFGAGTRLSVL.